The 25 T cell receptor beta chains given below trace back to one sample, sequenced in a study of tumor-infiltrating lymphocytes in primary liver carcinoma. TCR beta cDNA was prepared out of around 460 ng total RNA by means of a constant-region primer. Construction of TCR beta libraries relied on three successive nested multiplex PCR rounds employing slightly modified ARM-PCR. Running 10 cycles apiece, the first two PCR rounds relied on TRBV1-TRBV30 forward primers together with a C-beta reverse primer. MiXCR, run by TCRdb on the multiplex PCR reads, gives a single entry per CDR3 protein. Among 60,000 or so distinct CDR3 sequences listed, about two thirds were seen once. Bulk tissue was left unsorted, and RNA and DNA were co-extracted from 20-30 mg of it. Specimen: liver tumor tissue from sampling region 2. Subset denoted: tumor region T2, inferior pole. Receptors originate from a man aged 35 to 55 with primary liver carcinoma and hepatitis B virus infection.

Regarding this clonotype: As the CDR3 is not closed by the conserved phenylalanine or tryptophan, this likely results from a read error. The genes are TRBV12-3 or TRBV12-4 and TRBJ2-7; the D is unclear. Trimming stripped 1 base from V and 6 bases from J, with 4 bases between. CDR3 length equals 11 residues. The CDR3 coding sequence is TGTGCCAGCAGTTTAGTCTGCGAGCAGTACTCC. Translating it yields CASSLVCEQYS.

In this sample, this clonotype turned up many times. CDR3 coding DNA: TGTGCCAGCAGACGAGCCGACAGGGGGGAGAACACTGAAGCTTTCTTT. Amino acid sequence: CASRRADRGENTEAFF. V is TRBV6-2 or TRBV6-3 and J is TRBJ1-1, with TRBD1 identical over 9 bases. With V trimmed by 6 bases and J by 1 base, 9 bases remained unmatched. Germline CDR1 is MNHEY and CDR2 is SVGEGT. The CDR3 spans 16 residues.

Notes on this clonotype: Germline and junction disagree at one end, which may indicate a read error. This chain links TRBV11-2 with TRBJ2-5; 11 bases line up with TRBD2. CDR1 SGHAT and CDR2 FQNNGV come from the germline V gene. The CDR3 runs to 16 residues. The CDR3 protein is CASSQTPSGGMETQYF. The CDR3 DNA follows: TGTGCCAGCAGCCAAACTCCTAGCGGGGGGATGGAGACCCAATACTTC.

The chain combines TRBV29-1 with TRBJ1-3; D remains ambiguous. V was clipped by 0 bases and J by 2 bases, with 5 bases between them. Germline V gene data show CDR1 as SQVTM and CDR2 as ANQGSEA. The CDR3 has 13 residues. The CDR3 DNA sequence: TGCAGCGTTGAAGAGGGCCCTGGAAACACCATATATTTT. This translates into CSVEEGPGNTIYF.

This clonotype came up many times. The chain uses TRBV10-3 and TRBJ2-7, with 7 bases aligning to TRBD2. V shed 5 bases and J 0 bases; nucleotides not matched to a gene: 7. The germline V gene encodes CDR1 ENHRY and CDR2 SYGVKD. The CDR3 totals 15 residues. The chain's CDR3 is CAISFGTSDSYEQYF. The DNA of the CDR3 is TGTGCCATCAGTTTCGGTACTAGCGACTCCTACGAGCAGTACTTC.

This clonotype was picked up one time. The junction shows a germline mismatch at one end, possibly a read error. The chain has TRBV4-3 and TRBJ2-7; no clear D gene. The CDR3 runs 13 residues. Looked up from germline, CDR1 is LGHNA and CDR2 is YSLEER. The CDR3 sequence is CVSSQDLPYELYF. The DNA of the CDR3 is TGCGTCAGCAGCCAAGATCTACCCTACGAGCTGTACTTC.

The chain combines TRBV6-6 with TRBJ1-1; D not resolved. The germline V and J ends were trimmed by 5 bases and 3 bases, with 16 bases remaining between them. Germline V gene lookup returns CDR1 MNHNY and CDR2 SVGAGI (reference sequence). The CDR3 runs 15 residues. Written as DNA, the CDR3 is TGTGCCAGCAGTATTCCGTGGGCGCTGGACACTGAAGCTTTCTTT. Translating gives CASSIPWALDTEAFF.

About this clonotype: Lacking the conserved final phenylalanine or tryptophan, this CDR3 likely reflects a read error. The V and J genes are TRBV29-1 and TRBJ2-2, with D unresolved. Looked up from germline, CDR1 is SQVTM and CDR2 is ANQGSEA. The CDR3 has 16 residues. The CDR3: CSLEWVGRSNTGELFL. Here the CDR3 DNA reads TGCAGCCTTGAATGGGTAGGGCGGTCGAATACCGGGGAGCTGTTTCTT.

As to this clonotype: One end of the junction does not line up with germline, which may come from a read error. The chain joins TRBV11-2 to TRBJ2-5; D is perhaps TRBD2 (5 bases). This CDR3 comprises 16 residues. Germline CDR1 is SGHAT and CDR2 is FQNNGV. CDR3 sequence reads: CASSQATGGRKETQYF. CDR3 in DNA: TGTGCCAGCAGCCAAGCTACTGGCGGGCGGAAAGAGACCCAATACTTC.

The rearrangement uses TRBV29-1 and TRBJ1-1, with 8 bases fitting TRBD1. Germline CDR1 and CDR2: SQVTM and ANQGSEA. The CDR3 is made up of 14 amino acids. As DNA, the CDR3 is TGCAGTGGCCTCCGGACAGGGATGAACACTGAAGCTTTCTTT. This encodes CSGLRTGMNTEAFF. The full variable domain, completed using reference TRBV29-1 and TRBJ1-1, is SAVISQKPSRDICQRGTSLTIQCQVDSQVTMMFWYRQQPGQSLTLIATANQGSEATYESGFVIDKFPISRPNLTFSTLTVSNMSPEDSSIYLCSGLRTGMNTEAFFGQGTRLTVV.

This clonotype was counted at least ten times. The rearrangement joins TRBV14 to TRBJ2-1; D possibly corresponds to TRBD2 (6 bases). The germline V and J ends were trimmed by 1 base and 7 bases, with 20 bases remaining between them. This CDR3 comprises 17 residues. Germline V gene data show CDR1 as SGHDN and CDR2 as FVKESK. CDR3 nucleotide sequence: TGTGCCAGCAGCCAAGCCCCCGGGGCTAGCGCCGTAAATGAGCAGTTCTTC. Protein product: CASSQAPGASAVNEQFF.

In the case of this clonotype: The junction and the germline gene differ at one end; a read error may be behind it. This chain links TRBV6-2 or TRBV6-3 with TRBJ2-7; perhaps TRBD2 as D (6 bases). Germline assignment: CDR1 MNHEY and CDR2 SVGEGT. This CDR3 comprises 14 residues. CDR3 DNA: TGTGCCAACAGAGGGACTTCCAGCTCCTACGAGCAATACTTC. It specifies CANRGTSSSYEQYF.

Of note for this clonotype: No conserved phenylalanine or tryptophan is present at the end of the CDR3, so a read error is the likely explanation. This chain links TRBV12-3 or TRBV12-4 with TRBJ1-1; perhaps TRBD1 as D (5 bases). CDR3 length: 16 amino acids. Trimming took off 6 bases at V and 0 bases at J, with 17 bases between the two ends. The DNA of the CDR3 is TGTGCCAGCAGCCCCGGGGAGGGGATCGTGAACACTGAAGCTTTCTCT. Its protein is CASSPGEGIVNTEAFS.

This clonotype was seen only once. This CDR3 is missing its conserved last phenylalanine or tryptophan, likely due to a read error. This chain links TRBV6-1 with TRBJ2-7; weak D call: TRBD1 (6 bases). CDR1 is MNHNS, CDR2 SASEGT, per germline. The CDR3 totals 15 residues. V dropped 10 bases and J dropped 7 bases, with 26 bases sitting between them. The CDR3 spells CAIQNGRDNIYEQYL. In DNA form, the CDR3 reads TGTGCCATCCAGAACGGCCGGGACAACATATATGAGCAGTACCTC.

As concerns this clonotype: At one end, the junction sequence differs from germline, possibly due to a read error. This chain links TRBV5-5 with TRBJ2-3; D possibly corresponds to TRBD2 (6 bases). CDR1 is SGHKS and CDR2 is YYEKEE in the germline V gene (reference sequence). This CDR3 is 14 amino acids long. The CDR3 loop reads CASSLGTNTDTQYF. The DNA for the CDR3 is TGTGCCAGCAGCTTGGGGACTAACACAGATACGCAATATTTT.

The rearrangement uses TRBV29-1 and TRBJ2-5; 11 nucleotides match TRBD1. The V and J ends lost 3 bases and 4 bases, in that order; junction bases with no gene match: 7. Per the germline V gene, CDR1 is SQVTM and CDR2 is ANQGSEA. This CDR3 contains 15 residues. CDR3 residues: CSVETDRGRAETQYF. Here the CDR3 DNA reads TGCAGCGTTGAGACGGACAGGGGGCGAGCAGAGACCCAGTACTTC.

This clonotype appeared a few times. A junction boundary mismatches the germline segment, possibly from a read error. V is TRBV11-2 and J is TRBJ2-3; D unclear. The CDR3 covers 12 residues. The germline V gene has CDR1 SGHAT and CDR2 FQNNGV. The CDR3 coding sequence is TGTGCCAACGGCCAGACCCAAGATACGCGGTATTTT. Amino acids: CANGQTQDTRYF.

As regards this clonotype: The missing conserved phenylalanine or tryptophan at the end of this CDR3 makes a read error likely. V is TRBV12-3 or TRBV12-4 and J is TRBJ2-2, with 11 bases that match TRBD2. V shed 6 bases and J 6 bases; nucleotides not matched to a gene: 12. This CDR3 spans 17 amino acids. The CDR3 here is CASSRQLAGGQSGELFS. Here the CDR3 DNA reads TGTGCCAGCAGCCGTCAATTAGCGGGAGGGCAGTCCGGGGAGCTGTTTTCT.

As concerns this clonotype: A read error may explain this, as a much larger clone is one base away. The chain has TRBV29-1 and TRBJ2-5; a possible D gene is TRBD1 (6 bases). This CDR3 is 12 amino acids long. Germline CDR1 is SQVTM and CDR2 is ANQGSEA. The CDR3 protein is CSGMDSGETHYF. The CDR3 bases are TGCAGCGGTATGGACAGTGGAGAGACCCACTACTTC.

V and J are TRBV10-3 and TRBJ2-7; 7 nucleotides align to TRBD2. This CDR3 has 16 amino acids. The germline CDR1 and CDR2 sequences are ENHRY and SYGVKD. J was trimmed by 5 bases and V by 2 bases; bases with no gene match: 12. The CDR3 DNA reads TGTGCCATCAGTGAGAGGCTAGCGGATAGTCGGAACGAGCAGTACTTC. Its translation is CAISERLADSRNEQYF.

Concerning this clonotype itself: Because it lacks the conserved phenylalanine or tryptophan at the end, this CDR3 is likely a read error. This chain's CDR3 is CVNSLESGISGEQYL. The CDR3 DNA is TGTGTCAACAGCTTAGAGTCCGGGATCTCTGGCGAGCAGTACCTC. V gene TRBV11-2 combines with J gene TRBJ2-7, with D perhaps matching TRBD2 (5 bases). There are 15 residues in the CDR3. Germline V lookup: CDR1 SGHAT, CDR2 FQNNGV.

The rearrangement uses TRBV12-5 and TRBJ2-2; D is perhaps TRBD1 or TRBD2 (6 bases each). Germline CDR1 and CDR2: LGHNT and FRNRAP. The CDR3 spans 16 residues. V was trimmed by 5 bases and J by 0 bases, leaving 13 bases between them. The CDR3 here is CASGPPGATNTGELFF. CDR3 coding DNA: TGTGCTAGTGGTCCTCCGGGGGCCACGAACACCGGGGAGCTGTTTTTT.

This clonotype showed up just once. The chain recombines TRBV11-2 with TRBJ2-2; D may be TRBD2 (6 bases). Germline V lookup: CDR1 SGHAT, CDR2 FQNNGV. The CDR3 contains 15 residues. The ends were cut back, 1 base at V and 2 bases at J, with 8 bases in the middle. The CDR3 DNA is TGTGCCAGCAGCTTAGCGACTAGTAACACCGGGGAGCTGTTTTTT. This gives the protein CASSLATSNTGELFF.

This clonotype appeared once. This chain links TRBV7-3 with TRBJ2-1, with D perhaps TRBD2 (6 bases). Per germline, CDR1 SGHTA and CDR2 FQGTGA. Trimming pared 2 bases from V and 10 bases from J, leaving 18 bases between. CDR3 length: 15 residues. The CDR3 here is CASSLSSAEDREQFF. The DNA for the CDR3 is TGTGCCAGCAGCTTATCTAGCGCAGAGGATAGGGAGCAGTTCTTC.

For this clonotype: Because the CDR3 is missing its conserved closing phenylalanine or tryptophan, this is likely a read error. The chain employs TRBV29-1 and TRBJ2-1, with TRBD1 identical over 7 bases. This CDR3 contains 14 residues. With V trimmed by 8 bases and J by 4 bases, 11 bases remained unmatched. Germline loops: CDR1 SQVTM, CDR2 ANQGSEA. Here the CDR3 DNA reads TGCAGCATCCGGGACAGTGGCTTATACAATGAGCAGTTCTTA. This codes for CSIRDSGLYNEQFL.